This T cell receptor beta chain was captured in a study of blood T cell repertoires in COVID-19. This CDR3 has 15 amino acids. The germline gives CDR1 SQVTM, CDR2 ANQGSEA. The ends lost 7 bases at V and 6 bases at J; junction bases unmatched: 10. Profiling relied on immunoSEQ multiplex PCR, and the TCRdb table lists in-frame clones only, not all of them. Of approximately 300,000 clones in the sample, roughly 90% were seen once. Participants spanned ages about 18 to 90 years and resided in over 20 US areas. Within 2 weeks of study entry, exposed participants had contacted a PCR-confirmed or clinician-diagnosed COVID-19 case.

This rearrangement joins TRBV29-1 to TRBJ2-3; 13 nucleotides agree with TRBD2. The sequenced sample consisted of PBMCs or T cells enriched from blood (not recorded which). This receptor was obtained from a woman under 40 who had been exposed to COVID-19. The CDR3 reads CSAPPGLAGHDTQYF. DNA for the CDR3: TGCAGCGCTCCGCCGGGACTAGCGGGGCATGATACGCAGTATTTT.